This TCR beta chain is from a study of blood T cell repertoires in COVID-19. Study at large: Researchers got acute and convalescent COVID-19 samples from the United States, Italy and Spain. In each case, the material was cDNA or gDNA derived from T cells, B-cell-depleted T cells, or PBMCs.

The germline gives CDR1 LGHDT, CDR2 YNNKEL (reference sequence). The CDR3 consists of 15 residues. Trimming left V 1 base short and J 7 bases short, with 16 bases between. As originally analysed: How many nucleated cells were present was estimated from reference gene primer amplification. The assay was immunoSEQ multiplex PCR, and TCRdb's table has in-frame clones only and misses some. The V and J calls and clone size were taken over from that table, and D and trimming were inferred from the DNA. The sample has about 80,000 clones, around 81% seen once; the top ten hold roughly 15%. Material for sequencing was peripheral blood. The chain combines TRBV3-1 (or the pseudogene TRBV3-2) with TRBJ1-2; D is ambiguous. This TCR was sampled from a human donor in a cohort sampled during active COVID-19. In nucleotides, the CDR3 is TGTGCCAGCAGCCAAGTTGGGGAGGCTATCCCTGGCTACACCTTC. It encodes CASSQVGEAIPGYTF.